The 20 T cell receptor beta chains below were found in one sample sequenced in a study of blood T cell repertoires in COVID-19. TCRdb keeps only in-frame clones here, not all; method: immunoSEQ multiplex PCR. The data show almost 250,000 clones, around 90% seen once. Sequenced material: PBMCs or T cells enriched from blood (not recorded which). These receptors came from a woman aged 50 to 65 who had recovered from COVID-19.

The genes are TRBV18 and TRBJ1-5; 8 positions match TRBD1. V was pared by 6 bases and J by 4 bases, with 8 bases of the junction left unmatched. The CDR3 consists of 15 residues. From germline, CDR1 is KGHSH and CDR2 LQKENI. CDR3 coding DNA: TGTGCCAGCTCCACCGGACAGGGAGGGAATCAGCCCCAGCATTTT. This translates into CASSTGQGGNQPQHF.

This chain uses TRBV28 with TRBJ1-1; tentative D call: TRBD1 (6 bases). Germline V gene sequence: CDR1 MDHEN, CDR2 SYDVKM. Deletions cut 5 bases from V and 6 bases from J, with 22 bases between. The length of the CDR3 is 16 residues. The CDR3 nucleotides are TGTGCCAGCAGTCCCATCGGACCGGGGGGCGTTGCTGAAGCTTTCTTT. Amino acid sequence: CASSPIGPGGVAEAFF.

The rearrangement uses TRBV29-1 and TRBJ1-2, with D tentatively TRBD1 (6 bases). The CDR3 length is 14 residues. The ends were cut back, 0 bases at V and 5 bases at J, with 13 bases in the middle. Germline-derived CDR1 and CDR2 are SQVTM and ANQGSEA. The CDR3 DNA sequence: TGCAGCGTTGAAGATACAGGGAGAGGGTATGGCTACACCTTC. Translating gives CSVEDTGRGYGYTF.

The chain combines TRBV28 with TRBJ2-7; D may be TRBD1 (5 bases). This CDR3 is built from 12 residues. Looked up from germline, CDR1 is MDHEN and CDR2 is SYDVKM. Between the trimmed V and J ends, which lost 11 bases and 3 bases, there was a span of 14 bases. Here the CDR3 reads CAVASRGYEQYF. For the CDR3, the DNA is TGTGCCGTTGCTTCAAGGGGCTACGAGCAGTACTTC.

The rearrangement uses TRBV18 and TRBJ2-7, with 12 nucleotides matching TRBD2. The germline V gene has CDR1 KGHSH and CDR2 LQKENI. The length of the CDR3 is 15 residues. The V segment lost 6 bases and the J segment 0 bases; nucleotides outside the gene matches: 3. The CDR3 sequence: CASSSSGRDSYEQYF. The CDR3 nucleotides are TGTGCCAGCTCGTCTAGCGGGAGGGACTCCTACGAGCAGTACTTC. The full variable domain, completed using reference TRBV18 and TRBJ2-7, is NAGVMQNPRHLVRRRGQEARLRCSPMKGHSHVYWYRQLPEEGLKFMVYLQKENIIDESGMPKERFSAEFPKEGPSILRIQQVVRGDSAAYFCASSSSGRDSYEQYFGPGTRLTVT.

This sequence joins TRBV28 and TRBJ2-7; 10 positions agree with TRBD2. Germline values: CDR1 MDHEN, CDR2 SYDVKM. V was pared by 1 base and J by 3 bases, with 3 bases of the junction left unmatched. The CDR3 covers 15 residues. CDR3: CASSLFSGRNYEQYF. The CDR3 DNA reads TGTGCCAGCAGTTTATTTAGCGGGAGGAACTACGAGCAGTACTTC.

The chain is built from TRBV28 and TRBJ2-5, with TRBD2 identical over 9 bases. Looked up from germline, CDR1 is MDHEN and CDR2 is SYDVKM. V was pared by 3 bases and J by 2 bases, with 7 bases of the junction left unmatched. This CDR3 contains 16 residues. CDR3 sequence (DNA): TGTGCCAGCAGTTTGATGACTAGCGGTGAACAAGAGACCCAGTACTTC. Amino acid sequence: CASSLMTSGEQETQYF.

The chain links TRBV10-3 to TRBJ1-1, with 9 bases aligning to TRBD1. Trimming removed 3 bases from V and 4 bases from J; junction bases left unmatched: 6. The CDR3 sequence is 15 residues long. The germline CDR1 and CDR2 sequences are ENHRY and SYGVKD. The CDR3 nucleotides read TGTGCCATCAGTGAAAGGGGACAGGGAGGCACTGAAGCTTTCTTT. Amino acids: CAISERGQGGTEAFF.

The V and J genes are TRBV28 and TRBJ2-5, with TRBD1 matching over 8 bases. This CDR3 region has 15 residues. After removal of 5 bases from V and 5 bases from J, the junction contained 10 bases not matched to a gene. Looked up from germline, CDR1 is MDHEN and CDR2 is SYDVKM. The DNA of the CDR3 is TGTGCCAGCAGTCTTAAATCCAGGGGGCGGGAGACCCAGTACTTC. It translates to CASSLKSRGRETQYF.

This clone was seen only once. The J gene is TRBJ2-3, the V gene TRBV10-3, with 15 bases lining up with TRBD2. The germline V gene has CDR1 ENHRY and CDR2 SYGVKD. This CDR3 spans 16 amino acids. Trimming cost V 6 bases and J 4 bases; bases outside gene matches: 5. CDR3 in DNA: TGTGCCATCAGGCCCGGACTAGCGGGAGGGCCAGATACGCAGTATTTT. This encodes CAIRPGLAGGPDTQYF.

On this clone: Mismatch with germline at one junction end may stem from a read error. This chain joins TRBV7-3 and TRBJ2-1; TRBD2 matches 7 bases. Germline CDR1 and CDR2: SGHTA and FQGTGA. The CDR3 loop spans 15 amino acids. CDR3 amino acids: CASSPTSTSNNEQFF. CDR3 DNA: TGTGCCAGCAGTCCGACTAGCACCTCCAACAATGAGCAGTTCTTC.

The gene calls are TRBV30 and TRBJ1-1; 8 bases map to TRBD1. Germline V gene sequence: CDR1 GTSNPN, CDR2 SVGIG (reference sequence). The CDR3 runs to 14 residues. Trimming cost V 2 bases and J 2 bases; bases outside gene matches: 4. CDR3 loop: CAWSKTGVNTEAFF. As DNA, the CDR3 is TGTGCCTGGAGTAAGACAGGGGTTAACACTGAAGCTTTCTTT.

The CDR3 DNA follows: TGTGCCAGCAGTGAACAGAATAACTATGGCTACACCTTC. It yields the protein CASSEQNNYGYTF. The V call is TRBV2, the J call TRBJ1-2; D gene unclear. Germline CDR1 is SNHLY and CDR2 is FYNNEI. This CDR3 spans 13 amino acids. With 2 bases removed from V and 1 base from J, the gap between germline ends came to 5 bases.

The rearrangement joins TRBV7-2 to TRBJ1-1, with 8 bases matching TRBD1. The CDR3 sequence is 14 residues long. V shed 6 bases, J shed 5 bases, and the junction held 8 bases outside the gene matches. CDR1 is SGHTA, CDR2 FQGNSA, per germline. CDR3 DNA: TGTGCCAGCAGACAGGGGGTAGGAAGAACTGAAGCTTTCTTT. Amino acid sequence: CASRQGVGRTEAFF.

A single count supports this clone. The chain links TRBV27 to TRBJ2-1; D is ambiguous. CDR3 length: 16 residues. The germline gives CDR1 MNHEY, CDR2 SMNVEV (reference sequence). V was shortened by 6 bases and J by 0 bases, with 15 bases between the two germline ends. For the CDR3, the DNA is TGTGCCAGCAGGCTTTATGGCGGTAGCTCCTACAATGAGCAGTTCTTC. This translates into CASRLYGGSSYNEQFF.

This chain joins TRBV9 and TRBJ2-4; TRBD2 agrees at 9 bases. Germline V CDR1 and CDR2: SGDLS, YYNGEE. This CDR3 is 14 amino acids long. Trimming removed 4 bases from V and 7 bases from J; junction bases left unmatched: 6. CDR3 DNA: TGTGCCAGCAGCTCGCGGGAGGGCCCGAACATTCAGTACTTC. It yields the protein CASSSREGPNIQYF.

The CDR3 sequence is CSASQTVNQPQHF. DNA of the CDR3: TGCAGTGCTAGTCAGACAGTGAATCAGCCCCAGCATTTT. This chain uses TRBV20-1 with TRBJ1-5; D is possibly TRBD1 (5 bases). The CDR3 has 13 amino acids. V lost 3 bases and J 4 bases, leaving 10 bases between the germline ends. Germline V gene data show CDR1 as DFQATT and CDR2 as SNEGSKA (reference sequence).

The count of this clone is one. This rearrangement joins TRBV28 to TRBJ2-2; tentative D call: TRBD2 (5 bases). CDR1 and CDR2 (germline): MDHEN, SYDVKM. The CDR3 has 13 amino acids. The germline V and J ends were trimmed by 4 bases and 6 bases, with 9 bases remaining between them. The CDR3 is CASSSPEAGELFF. In DNA form, the CDR3 reads TGTGCCAGCAGTTCGCCGGAGGCCGGGGAGCTGTTTTTT. Using reference TRBV28 and TRBJ2-2 for the parts outside the CDR3, the full variable domain is DVKVTQSSRYLVKRTGEKVFLECVQDMDHENMFWYRQDPGLGLRLIYFSYDVKMKEKGDIPEGYSVSREKKERFSLILESASTNQTSMYLCASSSPEAGELFFGEGSRLTVL.

The chain combines TRBV5-1 with TRBJ2-3; D may be TRBD2 (7 bases). The V end was cut by 1 base, the J end by 4 bases, with 10 bases between. The CDR3 totals 14 residues. Germline CDR1 and CDR2: SGHRS and YFSETQ. This CDR3 reads CASSLRGAPDTQYF. The CDR3 nucleotides are TGCGCCAGCAGCTTGCGGGGGGCTCCAGATACGCAGTATTTT.

The V gene is TRBV7-2, the J gene TRBJ2-7, with D perhaps matching TRBD2 (5 bases). The germline V gene has CDR1 SGHTA and CDR2 FQGNSA. Trimming stripped 1 base from V and 4 bases from J, with 8 bases between. This CDR3 region has 13 residues. The CDR3 DNA reads TGTGCCAGCAGCTTAGTCAGGAGGTACGAGCAGTACTTC. Protein product: CASSLVRRYEQYF.